These 13 T cell receptor beta chains were sequenced from one sample in a study of cytomegalovirus exposure and HLA in healthy donors. Clones were read by immunoSEQ multiplex PCR, and TCRdb kept only the in-frame ones, dropping some. The data show more than 110,000 clones, with over 90% seen just once and over 1.5% held by the top ten. The sequencing sample was made of PBMCs. The receptor set was obtained from a man between 18 and 29 years old in good health and CMV-seropositive.

The chain has TRBV28 and TRBJ2-1, with 11 bases fitting TRBD2. The CDR3 spans 15 residues. Germline V gives CDR1 MDHEN, CDR2 SYDVKM. Trimming at V came to 3 bases and at J to 3 bases, leaving 1 base not matched to a gene. The DNA for the CDR3 is TGTGCCAGCAGTTTGGGACTAGCGGACTACAATGAGCAGTTCTTC. Translating gives CASSLGLADYNEQFF.

CDR3 nucleotide sequence: TGTGCCAGCAGGATGGGCAGTCATAGCAATCAGCCCCAGCATTTT. Its translation is CASRMGSHSNQPQHF. The chain employs TRBV28 and TRBJ1-5; D is uncertain. Germline V gives CDR1 MDHEN, CDR2 SYDVKM. V was trimmed by 6 bases and J by 0 bases, leaving 12 bases between them. This CDR3 has 15 amino acids.

The chain uses TRBV11-2 and TRBJ2-1; possibly TRBD2 for D (6 bases). Germline loops: CDR1 SGHAT, CDR2 FQNNGV. The V end was cut by 4 bases, the J end by 4 bases, with 23 bases between. The CDR3 covers 18 residues. DNA of the CDR3: TGTGCCAGCAGCTCCATTAGACGGGCCCCGGAGGGTTACAATGAGCAGTTCTTC. Translation gives CASSSIRRAPEGYNEQFF. Together with reference TRBV11-2 and TRBJ2-1, the CDR3 gives the full variable domain: EAGVAQSPRYKIIEKRQSVAFWCNPISGHATLYWYQQILGQGPKLLIQFQNNGVVDDSQLPKDRFSAERLKGVDSTLKIQPAKLEDSAVYLCASSSIRRAPEGYNEQFFGPGTRLTVL.

The V call is TRBV5-1, the J call TRBJ2-5; a weak D match, TRBD1 (6 bases). The CDR3 runs 15 residues. The V gene lost 0 bases and the J gene lost 4 bases, with 13 bases spanning the gap. Germline V gives CDR1 SGHRS, CDR2 YFSETQ. CDR3 region: CASSLGQGLRETQYF. The CDR3 region has the DNA TGCGCCAGCAGCTTGGGGCAGGGGCTAAGAGAGACCCAGTACTTC.

The J gene is TRBJ1-5, the V gene TRBV2, with D unresolved. The V and J ends lost 1 base and 2 bases respectively, with 12 bases between them. CDR1 SNHLY and CDR2 FYNNEI come from the germline V gene. The CDR3 is 16 amino acids. DNA for the CDR3: TGTGCCAGCAGTGAAGGGGGTTCCGGGGGCAATCAGCCCCAGCATTTT. Its protein product is CASSEGGSGGNQPQHF.

The J gene is TRBJ2-3, the V gene TRBV28; 8 nucleotides match TRBD1. V was pared by 4 bases and J by 1 base, with 4 bases of the junction left unmatched. Germline CDR1 MDHEN, CDR2 SYDVKM. This CDR3 contains 15 residues. CDR3 nucleotides: TGTGCCAGCAGTTCCTCGGGACAGGGCACAGATACGCAGTATTTT. Protein: CASSSSGQGTDTQYF.

The chain has TRBV11-2 and TRBJ2-7; 10 bases are a match to TRBD1. CDR3 length equals 15 residues. The V and J ends lost 3 bases and 2 bases, in that order; junction bases with no gene match: 4. CDR1 is SGHAT, CDR2 FQNNGV, per germline. For the CDR3, the DNA is TGTGCCAGCAGCTTTACCGGGACAGGGGCCTACGAGCAGTACTTC. Amino acids: CASSFTGTGAYEQYF.

This clone was seen only once. CDR3 in DNA: TGTGCCAGCAGCCCACTTACTAGCGATCGCGAGTTCTTC. Its translation is CASSPLTSDREFF. The chain carries TRBV7-9 and TRBJ2-1; 7 bases match TRBD2. The ends lost 5 bases at V and 14 bases at J; junction bases unmatched: 12. The CDR3 sequence is 13 residues long. CDR1 is SEHNR and CDR2 is FQNEAQ in the germline V gene (reference sequence).

This clone appeared once. The chain joins TRBV28 to TRBJ1-2, with 8 bases lining up with TRBD1. This CDR3 region has 15 residues. The germline V gene has CDR1 MDHEN and CDR2 SYDVKM. V lost 5 bases, J lost 5 bases, and 10 bases stayed unmatched. The CDR3 nucleotides are TGTGCCAGCAGTCCCGGGACAGGCCCCTATTATGGCTACACCTTC. It yields the protein CASSPGTGPYYGYTF.

The gene calls are TRBV30 and TRBJ2-1; 8 bases fit TRBD2. V was pared by 3 bases and J by 2 bases, with 3 bases of the junction left unmatched. The CDR3 is made up of 14 amino acids. Germline-derived CDR1 and CDR2 are GTSNPN and SVGIG (reference sequence). The CDR3 loop reads CAWRGAGAYNEQFF. In DNA form, the CDR3 reads TGTGCCTGGAGGGGAGCGGGGGCCTACAATGAGCAGTTCTTC.

This sequence joins TRBV4-2 and TRBJ2-3, with 7 nucleotides matching TRBD2. V lost 0 bases to trimming and J lost 2 bases; unmatched junction nucleotides: 2. CDR1 is LGHNA and CDR2 is YNFKEQ in the germline V gene. The CDR3 is 15 amino acids. CDR3 protein: CASSQELANTDTQYF. In DNA form, the CDR3 reads TGTGCCAGCAGCCAAGAACTAGCGAACACAGATACGCAGTATTTT.

Only one count was recorded for this clone. The chain has TRBV2 and TRBJ1-3; TRBD1 is a possible D gene (6 bases). The germline gives CDR1 SNHLY, CDR2 FYNNEI. CDR3 length equals 16 residues. V was clipped by 4 bases and J by 3 bases, with 16 bases between them. CDR3 nucleotide sequence: TGTGCCAGCAGTGCGGGGCAGGGGCTGGGTGGAAACACCATATATTTT. This sequence encodes CASSAGQGLGGNTIYF. Variable domain in full (rest from reference TRBV2 and TRBJ1-3): EPEVTQTPSHQVTQMGQEVILRCVPISNHLYFYWYRQILGQKVEFLVSFYNNEISEKSEIFDDQFSVERPDGSNFTLKIRSTKLEDSAMYFCASSAGQGLGGNTIYFGEGSWLTVV.

A note on this clone: Other DNA sequences of this sample code for an identical CDR3. The chain employs TRBV7-9 and TRBJ2-7; 9 nucleotides agree with TRBD2. The length of the CDR3 is 13 residues. Germline V CDR1 and CDR2: SEHNR, FQNEAQ (reference sequence). Unmatched junction bases numbered 2, after V lost 5 bases and J lost 3 bases. The CDR3, as DNA: TGTGCCAGCAGCCTTAGCGGGGGCTACGAGCAGTACTTC. Encoded protein: CASSLSGGYEQYF. The variable domain in full, completed from reference TRBV7-9 and TRBJ2-7, reads DTGVSQNPRHKITKRGQNVTFRCDPISEHNRLYWYRQTLGQGPEFLTYFQNEAQLEKSRLLSDRFSAERPKGSFSTLEIQRTEQGDSAMYLCASSLSGGYEQYFGPGTRLTVT.